This TCR beta chain was captured by sequencing in a study of molecular identifiers for immune sequencing clone quantification. Sorting isolated naive CD8 T cells as CD8+CD4-CCR7+CD45RA+ events. TCRdb used MiXCR to reprocess the PCR reads, holding one entry per CDR3 protein. Found here are hundreds of thousands of distinct CDR3 sequences, nearly 20% of them singletons; the top ten hold around 0.9%. Concerning this clonotype itself: Its antigen is unidentified. A much larger clone differs by one base, so this may be a read error.

This CDR3 has 18 amino acids. Germline CDR1 reads MNHEY; CDR2 reads SMNVEV (reference sequence). Study-level results: The study found clones above 20 RNA copies held over 99% of effector molecules and under 1% in naive cells.

The sample consisted of naive CD8+ T cells from blood, with Jurkat cell RNA spiked in. Specified subset: FACS-sorted CD8+CD4-CCR7+CD45RA+ naive T cells. This receptor was obtained from a human donor in good health. Some libraries in this study had Jurkat cell RNA spiked in. This rearrangement joins TRBV27 to TRBJ2-7; TRBD2 might be the D (6 bases). The CDR3 bases are TGTGCCAGCATATCTCATGGTGGTTTCGGAGGGGAGCCCTACGAGCAGCACTTC. The encoded protein is CASISHGGFGGEPYEQHF.